One sample yielded the 14 T cell receptor beta chains listed below, sequenced in a study of CD8+ T cells in alopecia areata. The time point: mouse skin 3 weeks after grafting. After isolation, RNA underwent reverse transcription to generate cDNA as the sequencing template. Measured with immunoSEQ multiplex PCR; TCRdb has only the in-frame clones, and not every one. The table lists roughly 3,200 clones, with no singletons. Material: skin, obtained at week 3. These receptor sequences come from a C3H/HeJ mouse with alopecia areata. The strain bears MHC haplotype H2-k.

In its sample, this clone ranks as medium-sized. Gene names follow the mouse nomenclature. The CDR3 is cut off 4 residues early in the read; its end comes from the germline J gene. This sequence joins TRBV5 and TRBJ2-7; the D gene is possibly TRBD2 (6 bases). The CDR3 loop spans 15 amino acids. CDR1 is LGHNA, CDR2 YNLKQL, per germline (reference sequence). V dropped 0 bases and J dropped 2 bases, with 11 bases sitting between them. The CDR3 protein is CASSQDGGRTYEQYF. CDR3 DNA (partial): TGTGCCAGCAGCCAAGACGGGGGGAGGACCTAT.

This clone was observed at least ten times. Genes and germline are mouse. The read ends 4 residues shy of where the CDR3 ends; the end is completed using the germline J gene. This chain connects TRBV5 to TRBJ1-2, with a possible D match to TRBD1 (6 bases). The V gene lost 2 bases and the J gene lost 2 bases, with 6 bases spanning the gap. The CDR3 extends over 13 amino acids. CDR1 is LGHNA, CDR2 YNLKQL, per germline (reference sequence). This CDR3 is CASSQQGNSDYTF. CDR3 DNA (partial): TGTGCCAGCAGCCAACAGGGGAACTCC.

By its share, this clone is medium-sized. All gene names here are mouse names. The read terminates 4 residues before the CDR3 end, so the remaining end is supplied by the germline J gene. This chain joins TRBV16 and TRBJ2-4; D unresolved. Trimming stripped 5 bases from V and 0 bases from J, with 9 bases between. This CDR3 has 14 amino acids. Germline V gene sequence: CDR1 SGHSA, CDR2 FRNQAP. The DNA read from the CDR3 is TGTGCAAGCAGCCCCCCCCCTAGTCAAAAC. Protein: CASSPPPSQN. The CDR3 as a whole reads CASSPPPSQNTLYF. The variable domain in full, completed from reference TRBV16 and TRBJ2-4, reads NAGVIQTPRHKVTGKGQEATLWCEPISGHSAVFWYRQTIVQGLEFLTYFRNQAPIDDSGMPKERFSAQMPNQSHSTLKIQSTQPQDSAVYLCASSPPPSQNTLYFGAGTRLSVL.

As concerns this clone: Genes and germline come from the mouse. The CDR3 goes on 4 residues after the read ends, and that part is filled in from the germline J gene. This sequence joins TRBV19 and TRBJ1-1; 7 positions match TRBD1. Germline CDR1 is FNHDT and CDR2 is SITEND (reference sequence). This CDR3 has 14 amino acids. With 4 bases clipped from V and 0 bases from J, the junction kept 3 bases outside the gene matches. The CDR3 bases that were read are TGTGCCAGCAGTCGACAGGGCCCAAACACA. Encoded protein: CASSRQGPNT. The CDR3 in full is CASSRQGPNTEVFF. Complete variable domain (other parts from reference TRBV19 and TRBJ1-1): GGIITQTPKFLIGQEGQKLTLKCQQNFNHDTMYWYRQDSGKGLRLIYYSITENDLQKGDLSEGYDASREKKSSFSLTVTSAQKNEMAVFLCASSRQGPNTEVFFGKGTRLTVV.

As concerns this clone: Gene names refer to mouse genes. The CDR3 end falls 4 residues outside the read, so it is completed with the germline J gene. The chain has TRBV31 and TRBJ2-3; the match to TRBD2 covers 7 bases. Per the germline V gene, CDR1 is GKSSPN and CDR2 is SITVG. Trimming at V came to 3 bases and at J to 0 bases, leaving 3 bases not matched to a gene. CDR3 length: 14 amino acids. CDR3: CAWRGLPSAETLYF. Partial CDR3 DNA: TGTGCCTGGAGGGGACTGCCTAGTGCAGAA.

This clone is labeled as medium-sized (0.01 to 0.1%). Gene names refer to mouse genes. The read stops 4 residues short of the end of the CDR3; the missing end is completed from the germline J gene. The chain carries TRBV17 and TRBJ2-1; TRBD2 matches 10 bases. The germline V gene has CDR1 MNHDT and CDR2 YYDKIL. CDR3 length equals 14 residues. V was pared by 6 bases and J by 4 bases, with 3 bases of the junction left unmatched. The sequenced part of the CDR3 DNA is TGTGCTAGCAGAGAGGGACTGGGGTATGCT. This translates into CASREGLGYA. The complete CDR3 sequence is CASREGLGYAEQFF.

Remarks on this clone: The genes and germline here are from mouse. The CDR3 extends 4 residues past the end of the read, so its final part is completed from the germline J gene. The chain has TRBV5 and TRBJ2-1, with 9 nucleotides matching TRBD1. CDR3 length equals 15 residues. Germline V CDR1 and CDR2: LGHNA, YNLKQL (reference sequence). CDR3 DNA, as far as it was read: TGTGCCAGCAGCCACCCGGGACAGGGTGGGGCT. Translated, it gives CASSHPGQGGA. The full CDR3 protein reads CASSHPGQGGAEQFF.

This clone is categorized as large. These gene names are mouse names. Read sequence stops 4 residues before the CDR3 end, and the germline J gene provides the missing end. This sequence joins TRBV1 and TRBJ1-1, with 7 bases aligning to TRBD1. From germline, CDR1 is NSQYPW and CDR2 LRSPGD (reference sequence). The CDR3 spans 12 residues. The CDR3: CTCSAQGAEVFF. The sequenced part of the CDR3 DNA is TGCACCTGCAGTGCACAGGGGGCA.

This clone was picked up many times. The gene names here belong to mouse. The read comes to an end 4 residues before the CDR3 does, leaving the germline J gene to fill in the end. This chain uses TRBV13-1 with TRBJ2-1, with 10 bases aligning to TRBD2. CDR3 length: 14 residues. Germline V CDR1 and CDR2: NSHNY, SYGAGN. J lost 1 base, V lost 6 bases, and 1 base had no gene match. The sequenced part of the CDR3 DNA is TGTGCCAGCAACTGGGGGGGGAACTATGCT. It specifies CASNWGGNYA. From start to end, the CDR3 is CASNWGGNYAEQFF.

Relative to its sample, this clone is large. Genes and germline are mouse. Coverage ceases 4 residues before the CDR3 finishes, and the germline J gene fills in the end. The V and J genes are TRBV17 and TRBJ2-1; weak D call: TRBD1 (6 bases). With 2 bases removed from V and 1 base from J, the gap between germline ends came to 12 bases. The germline gives CDR1 MNHDT, CDR2 YYDKIL. This CDR3 contains 16 residues. CDR3 amino acids: CASSRNRVRNYAEQFF. CDR3 DNA (partial): TGTGCTAGCAGTAGAAACAGGGTGAGGAACTATGCT.

There are a few counts of this clone. Mouse germline and gene names are used. The read ends 4 residues shy of where the CDR3 ends; the end is completed using the germline J gene. J is TRBJ1-1 and V is TRBV19; D not resolved. The CDR3 is 11 residues long. The V and J ends lost 3 bases and 1 base respectively, with 1 base between them. Looked up from germline, CDR1 is FNHDT and CDR2 is SITEND (reference sequence). CDR3 sequence: CASSRNTEVFF. The part of the CDR3 DNA that was read is TGTGCCAGCAGTAGAAACACA.

This clone is medium-sized. Genes here carry mouse names. Partial CDR3 DNA: TGTGCCAGCAGTACTTCCGGGACTGGGGGCTAT. Encoded protein: CASSTSGTGGY. The full CDR3 is CASSTSGTGGYEQYF. V usage is TRBV19 and J usage is TRBJ2-7; 11 bases match TRBD2. The read stops 4 residues short of the end of the CDR3; the missing end is completed from the germline J gene. J was trimmed by 3 bases and V by 3 bases; bases with no gene match: 5. Germline CDR1 reads FNHDT; CDR2 reads SITEND (reference sequence). The CDR3 sequence is 15 residues long.

There are many counts of this clone. Mouse gene names and germline throughout. The read ends 4 residues shy of where the CDR3 ends; the end is completed using the germline J gene. This chain uses TRBV13-2 with TRBJ1-2, with a weak D call TRBD1 (6 bases). Trimming removed 0 bases from V and 3 bases from J, with 12 bases in between. This CDR3 region has 15 residues. Per the germline V gene, CDR1 is NNHNN and CDR2 is SYGAGS (reference sequence). CDR3 residues: CASGDVSGVYSDYTF. The sequenced CDR3 bases are TGTGCCAGCGGTGATGTGTCAGGGGTATACTCC.

By frequency in the sample, this clone is large (0.1 to 1%). Gene names and germline match the mouse. The read terminates 4 residues ahead of where the CDR3 ends, so the germline J gene completes it. V gene TRBV1 combines with J gene TRBJ2-4; 7 nucleotides line up with TRBD2. This CDR3 is 15 amino acids long. The germline V gene has CDR1 NSQYPW and CDR2 LRSPGD (reference sequence). J gave up 2 bases and V 0 bases, and 2 bases lay outside the gene matches. The sequenced CDR3 bases are TGCACCTGCAGTGCAGAACTGGGGAATCAAAAC. Translation gives CTCSAELGNQN. The whole CDR3 protein is CTCSAELGNQNTLYF.